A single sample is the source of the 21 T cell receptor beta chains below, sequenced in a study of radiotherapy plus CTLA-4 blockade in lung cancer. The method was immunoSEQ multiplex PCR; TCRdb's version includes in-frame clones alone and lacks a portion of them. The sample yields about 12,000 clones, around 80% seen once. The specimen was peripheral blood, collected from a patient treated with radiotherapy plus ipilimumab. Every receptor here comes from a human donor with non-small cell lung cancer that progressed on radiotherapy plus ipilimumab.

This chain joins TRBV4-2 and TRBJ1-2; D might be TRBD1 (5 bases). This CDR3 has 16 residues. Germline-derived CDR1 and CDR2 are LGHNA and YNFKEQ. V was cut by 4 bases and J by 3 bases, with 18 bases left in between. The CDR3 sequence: CASSLGTSEVHYGYTF. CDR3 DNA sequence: TGTGCCAGCAGCCTCGGGACTTCGGAGGTGCACTATGGCTACACCTTC.

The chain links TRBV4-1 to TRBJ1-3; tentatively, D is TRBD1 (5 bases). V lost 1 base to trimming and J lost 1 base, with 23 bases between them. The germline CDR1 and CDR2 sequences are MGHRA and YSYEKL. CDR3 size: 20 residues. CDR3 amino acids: CASSQVVRWWGKRSGNTIYF. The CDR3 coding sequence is TGCGCCAGCAGCCAAGTTGTTCGGTGGTGGGGCAAACGTTCTGGAAACACCATATATTTT.

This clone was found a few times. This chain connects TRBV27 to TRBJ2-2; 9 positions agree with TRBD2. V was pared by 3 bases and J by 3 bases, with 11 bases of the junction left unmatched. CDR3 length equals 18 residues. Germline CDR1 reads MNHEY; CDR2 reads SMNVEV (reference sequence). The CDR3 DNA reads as TGTGCCAGCAGTTTCCTCCGGAGCGGGGGGACCGACACCGGGGAGCTGTTTTTT. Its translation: CASSFLRSGGTDTGELFF.

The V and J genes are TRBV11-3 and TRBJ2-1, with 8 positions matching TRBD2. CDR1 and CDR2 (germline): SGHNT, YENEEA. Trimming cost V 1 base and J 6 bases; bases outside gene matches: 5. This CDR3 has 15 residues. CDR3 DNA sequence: TGTGCCAGCAGCTTAGTCGGGGGGGCCGGCAATGAGCAGTTCTTC. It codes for CASSLVGGAGNEQFF.

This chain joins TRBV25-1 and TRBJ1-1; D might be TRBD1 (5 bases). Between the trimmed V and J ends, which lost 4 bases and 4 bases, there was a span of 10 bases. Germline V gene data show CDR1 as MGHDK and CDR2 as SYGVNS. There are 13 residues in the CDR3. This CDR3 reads CASSVGGSTEAFF. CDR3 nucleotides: TGTGCCAGCAGTGTGGGGGGATCCACTGAAGCTTTCTTT.

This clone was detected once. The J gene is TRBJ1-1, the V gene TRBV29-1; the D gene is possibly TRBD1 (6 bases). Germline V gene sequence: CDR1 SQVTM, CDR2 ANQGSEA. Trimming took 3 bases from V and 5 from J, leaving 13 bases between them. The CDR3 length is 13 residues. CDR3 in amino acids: CSVDGGLRTEAFF. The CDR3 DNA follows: TGCAGCGTTGACGGGGGCTTAAGGACTGAAGCTTTCTTT.

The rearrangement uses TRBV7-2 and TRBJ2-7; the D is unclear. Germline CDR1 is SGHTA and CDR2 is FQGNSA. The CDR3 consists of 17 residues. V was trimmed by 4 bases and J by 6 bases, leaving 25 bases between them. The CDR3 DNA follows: TGTGCCAGCAGCTCAGAGTATTACATCCAATATCCTATCGAGCAGTACTTC. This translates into CASSSEYYIQYPIEQYF.

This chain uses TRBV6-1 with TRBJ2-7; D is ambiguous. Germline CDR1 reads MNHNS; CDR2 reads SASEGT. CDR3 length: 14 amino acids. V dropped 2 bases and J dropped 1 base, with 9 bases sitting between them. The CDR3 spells CASSENEGSYEQYF. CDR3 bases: TGTGCCAGCAGTGAAAACGAAGGATCCTACGAGCAGTACTTC.

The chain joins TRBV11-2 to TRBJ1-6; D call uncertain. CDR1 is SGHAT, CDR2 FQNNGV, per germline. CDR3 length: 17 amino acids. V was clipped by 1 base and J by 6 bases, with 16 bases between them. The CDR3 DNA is TGTGCCAGCAGCTTAGTAGGACTCGAACTTCTTAATTCACCCCTCCACTTT. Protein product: CASSLVGLELLNSPLHF.

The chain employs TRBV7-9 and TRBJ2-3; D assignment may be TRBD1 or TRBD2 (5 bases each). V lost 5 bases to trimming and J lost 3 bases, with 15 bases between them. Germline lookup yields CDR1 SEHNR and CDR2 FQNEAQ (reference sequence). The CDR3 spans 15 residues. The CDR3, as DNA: TGTGCCAGCAGCAAGGGGTCTAGCCGTACAGATACGCAGTATTTT. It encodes CASSKGSSRTDTQYF.

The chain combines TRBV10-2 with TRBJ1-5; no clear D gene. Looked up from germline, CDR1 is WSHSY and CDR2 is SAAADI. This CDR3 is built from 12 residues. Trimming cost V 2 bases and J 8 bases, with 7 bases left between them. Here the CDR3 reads CASSEDEEPQHF. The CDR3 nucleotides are TGCGCCAGCAGTGAGGACGAGGAGCCCCAGCATTTT.

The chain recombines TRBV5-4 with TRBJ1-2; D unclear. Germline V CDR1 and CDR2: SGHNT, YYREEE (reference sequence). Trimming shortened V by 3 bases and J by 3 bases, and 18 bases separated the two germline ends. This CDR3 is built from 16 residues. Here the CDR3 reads CASSSPPGSQYYGYTF. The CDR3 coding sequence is TGTGCCAGCAGCTCGCCGCCGGGCTCACAGTACTATGGCTACACCTTC. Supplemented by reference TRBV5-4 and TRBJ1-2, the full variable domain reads ETGVTQSPTHLIKTRGQQVTLRCSSQSGHNTVSWYQQALGQGPQFIFQYYREEENGRGNFPPRFSGLQFPNYSSELNVNALELDDSALYLCASSSPPGSQYYGYTFGSGTRLTVV.

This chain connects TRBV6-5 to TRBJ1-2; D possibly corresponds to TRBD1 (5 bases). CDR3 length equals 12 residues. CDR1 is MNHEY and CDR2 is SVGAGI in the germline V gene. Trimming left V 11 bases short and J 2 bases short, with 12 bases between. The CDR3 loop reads CASREGNYGYTF. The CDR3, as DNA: TGTGCCTCCCGCGAGGGGAACTATGGCTACACCTTC.

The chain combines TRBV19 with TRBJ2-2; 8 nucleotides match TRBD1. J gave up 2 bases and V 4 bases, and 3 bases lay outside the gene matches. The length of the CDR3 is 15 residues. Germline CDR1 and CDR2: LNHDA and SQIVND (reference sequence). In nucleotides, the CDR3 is TGTGCCAGTAGTACTCAGGGGGCAAACACCGGGGAGCTGTTTTTT. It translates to CASSTQGANTGELFF.

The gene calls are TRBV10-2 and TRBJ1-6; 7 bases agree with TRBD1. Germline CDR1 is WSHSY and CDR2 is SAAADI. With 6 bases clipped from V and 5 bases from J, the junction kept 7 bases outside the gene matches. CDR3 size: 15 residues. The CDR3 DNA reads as TGCGCCAGCAGAGAGACAGGGAACAATAATTCACCCCTCCACTTT. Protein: CASRETGNNNSPLHF.

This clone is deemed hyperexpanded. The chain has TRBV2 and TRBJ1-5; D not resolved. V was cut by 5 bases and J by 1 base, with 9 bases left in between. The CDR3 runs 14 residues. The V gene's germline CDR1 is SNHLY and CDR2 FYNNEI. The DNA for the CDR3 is TGTGCCAGCAGTTCGGAGGCAAGCAATCAGCCCCAGCATTTT. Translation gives CASSSEASNQPQHF.

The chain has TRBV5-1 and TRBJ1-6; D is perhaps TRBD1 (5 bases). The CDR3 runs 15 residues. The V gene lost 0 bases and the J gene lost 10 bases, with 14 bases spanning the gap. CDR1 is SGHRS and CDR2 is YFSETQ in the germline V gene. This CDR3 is CASSLGEGPNSPLHF. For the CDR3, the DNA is TGCGCCAGCAGCTTGGGAGAGGGACCTAACTCACCCCTCCACTTT.

CDR3 loop: CASTPGTGQAAEAFF. Written as DNA, the CDR3 is TGTGCCAGCACCCCGGGGACAGGGCAAGCCGCTGAAGCTTTCTTT. The chain recombines TRBV6-6 with TRBJ1-1; TRBD1 aligns across 9 bases. The V gene's germline CDR1 is MNHNY and CDR2 SVGAGI (reference sequence). J was trimmed by 6 bases and V by 7 bases; bases with no gene match: 12. The CDR3 runs to 15 residues.

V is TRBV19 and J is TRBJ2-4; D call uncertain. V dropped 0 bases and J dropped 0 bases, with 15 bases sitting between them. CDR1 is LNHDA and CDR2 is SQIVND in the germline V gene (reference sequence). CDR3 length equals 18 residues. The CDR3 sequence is CASSIDAGRSTAKNIQYF. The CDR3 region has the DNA TGTGCCAGTAGTATAGACGCTGGCAGGTCGACAGCCAAAAACATTCAGTACTTC.

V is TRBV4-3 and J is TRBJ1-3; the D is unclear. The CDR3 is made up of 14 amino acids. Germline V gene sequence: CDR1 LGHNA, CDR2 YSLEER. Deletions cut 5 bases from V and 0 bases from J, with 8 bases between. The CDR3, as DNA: TGCGCCAGCAGCAGCGGATACTCTGGAAACACCATATATTTT. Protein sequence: CASSSGYSGNTIYF.

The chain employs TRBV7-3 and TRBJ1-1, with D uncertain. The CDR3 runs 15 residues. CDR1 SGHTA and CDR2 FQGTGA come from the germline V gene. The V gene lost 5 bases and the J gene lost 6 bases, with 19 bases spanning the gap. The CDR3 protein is CASSAYGPLWSEAFF. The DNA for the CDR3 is TGTGCCAGCAGCGCTTACGGCCCTTTGTGGTCTGAAGCTTTCTTT.